One and the same sample provided the 9 T cell receptor beta chains below, sequenced in a study of T cell changes during pregnancy in multiple sclerosis. Here immunoSEQ multiplex PCR was the method, and the copy in TCRdb shows in-frame clones only, minus some. Of about 55,000 clones listed, 75% to 90% are singletons. Sequenced here: CD4+ T cells from peripheral blood mononuclear cells, sampled in the first trimester of pregnancy. These receptor sequences come from a female donor with multiple sclerosis, enrolled in a pregnancy study.

The genes are TRBV7-6 and TRBJ2-2; 9 bases agree with TRBD1. CDR3 size: 15 residues. Germline V gene lookup returns CDR1 SGHVS and CDR2 FNYEAQ. V gave up 5 bases and J gave up 7 bases; unmatched junction bases: 8. The CDR3 DNA is TGTGCCAGCAGCAACCGGGACAGGGCACGCGGGGAGCTGTTTTTT. Encoded protein: CASSNRDRARGELFF.

The chain combines TRBV5-4 with TRBJ2-7, with 7 bases fitting TRBD1. With 4 bases clipped from V and 2 bases from J, the junction kept 6 bases outside the gene matches. Germline values: CDR1 SGHNT, CDR2 YYREEE (reference sequence). The CDR3 is 14 residues long. The CDR3 DNA follows: TGTGCCAGCAGCACGACCGGGACAGCCTACGAGCAGTACTTC. Its translation: CASSTTGTAYEQYF.

This sequence joins TRBV10-3 and TRBJ1-1; tentatively, D is TRBD1 (6 bases). With 4 bases removed from V and 5 bases from J, the gap between germline ends came to 11 bases. The CDR3 is made up of 13 amino acids. CDR1 ENHRY and CDR2 SYGVKD come from the germline V gene. Written as DNA, the CDR3 is TGTGCCATCAGTGTCCACAGGGAGACTGAAGCTTTCTTT. Encoded protein: CAISVHRETEAFF.

The gene calls are TRBV6-1 and TRBJ2-1; D might be TRBD1 (5 bases). Per germline, CDR1 MNHNS and CDR2 SASEGT. V lost 2 bases and J lost 7, with 15 bases in between. The CDR3 totals 15 residues. In DNA, the CDR3 is TGTGCCAGCAGTGAAATATGGGGCGAAGGGAATGAGCAGTTCTTC. Residues: CASSEIWGEGNEQFF.

The genes are TRBV7-8 and TRBJ1-3; TRBD1 might be the D (5 bases). Germline CDR1 SGHVS, CDR2 FQNEAQ. The CDR3 sequence is 15 residues long. With 6 bases removed from V and 0 bases from J, the gap between germline ends came to 12 bases. CDR3 amino acids: CASRPRGLSGNTIYF. In DNA, the CDR3 is TGTGCCAGCAGGCCAAGGGGACTCTCTGGAAACACCATATATTTT.

This chain links TRBV19 with TRBJ2-1; TRBD2 agrees at 12 bases. CDR3 length: 16 residues. The germline V gene encodes CDR1 LNHDA and CDR2 SQIVND (reference sequence). V shed 5 bases, J shed 7 bases, and the junction held 9 bases outside the gene matches. The CDR3 protein is CASSPATSGSRNEQFF. The CDR3, as DNA: TGTGCCAGTAGTCCGGCGACTAGCGGGAGTAGGAATGAGCAGTTCTTC.

This chain uses TRBV4-2 with TRBJ2-2, with TRBD2 matching 7 bases. Germline CDR1 LGHNA, CDR2 YNFKEQ. Trimming at V came to 1 base and at J to 2 bases, leaving 7 bases not matched to a gene. The CDR3 extends over 17 amino acids. The CDR3 nucleotides read TGTGCCAGCAGCCAAGGAATCGGCGGGAGAAACACCGGGGAGCTGTTTTTT. This gives the protein CASSQGIGGRNTGELFF.

This clone was seen a handful of times. The chain is built from TRBV19 and TRBJ1-2; the match to TRBD1 covers 9 bases. The CDR3 is 13 amino acids. Germline assignment: CDR1 LNHDA and CDR2 SQIVND (reference sequence). V trimming: 5 bases; J trimming: 6 bases; junction bases outside the gene matches: 4. CDR3 in DNA: TGTGCCAGTAGTCCGCGGGACAGGGATGGCTACACCTTC. It yields the protein CASSPRDRDGYTF.

The V and J genes are TRBV25-1 and TRBJ2-3, with 8 bases fitting TRBD2. V lost 7 bases, J lost 1 base, and 10 bases stayed unmatched. The CDR3 totals 16 residues. Germline CDR1 reads MGHDK; CDR2 reads SYGVNS. The CDR3 sequence is CASIPRGGQGTDTQYF. CDR3 nucleotide sequence: TGTGCCAGCATCCCCCGGGGGGGCCAGGGCACAGATACGCAGTATTTT.